Here is one TCR beta chain with its context. Its antigen remains unknown. This specimen comes from a study of CD8 T cells in Susac syndrome. Study-level points and caveats: CD4+ T cell repertoires in Susac syndrome exhibited no evidence of clonal expansion.

Germline V gene data show CDR1 as GTSNPN and CDR2 as SVGIG (reference sequence). The CDR3 has 14 residues. V was trimmed by 3 bases and J by 3 bases, leaving 14 bases between them. RNA in amounts of roughly 0.5 to 1 ug was reverse transcribed with random hexamers. TCRdb re-analysed the immunoSEQ multiplex PCR reads in MiXCR, keeping a single row per CDR3 protein. The sample has a few hundred thousand distinct CDR3 sequences; 94% are singletons. TEMRA cells were FACS-enriched, while CD8+ and CD4+ T cells were negatively isolated. This sequence was found in a human donor with Susac syndrome. Sequencing was performed on CD4+ T cells from PBMCs. The rearrangement links TRBV30 to TRBJ1-1; D is unclear. The CDR3 sequence is CAWRRNWEDTEAFF. The CDR3, as DNA: TGTGCCTGGAGGAGAAATTGGGAGGACACTGAAGCTTTCTTT.